This T cell receptor beta chain was obtained from a study of blood T cell repertoires in COVID-19. Study in general: Collection of acute and convalescent COVID-19 samples took place in the United States, Italy and Spain. T cells, B-cell-depleted T cells, or PBMCs provided the cDNA or gDNA that served as material.

From germline, CDR1 is SGHRS and CDR2 YFSETQ. This CDR3 has 16 residues. The germline V and J ends were trimmed by 2 bases and 0 bases, with 12 bases remaining between them. Data came from immunoSEQ multiplex PCR; TCRdb stores just in-frame clones and leaves some out. The sample lists around 220,000 clones, about 82% occurring once. The chain employs TRBV5-1 and TRBJ2-1; D might be TRBD2 (6 bases). This clonotype originated in an elderly woman with acute or convalescent COVID-19. The sequenced material came from peripheral blood. The CDR3 DNA is TGCGCCAGCAGCTTATGGGACTCCCGCTCCTACAATGAGCAGTTCTTC. Residues: CASSLWDSRSYNEQFF.